Detailed here is one T cell receptor (beta chain). In the authors' workflow: Cell counts per sample came from amplifying reference gene primers. Clones were read by immunoSEQ multiplex PCR, and TCRdb kept only the in-frame ones, dropping some. The V and J calls and clone size were taken over from that table, and D and trimming were inferred from the DNA. This table has some 94,000 clones, roughly 70% appearing once. The data were taken from a study of blood T cell repertoires in COVID-19. Across the study: The United States, Italy and Spain were the sources of the acute and convalescent COVID-19 samples. From T cells, B-cell-depleted T cells, or PBMCs came the material, which was cDNA or gDNA.

Trimming pared 0 bases from V and 4 bases from J, leaving 12 bases between. The germline V gene has CDR1 SGHTA and CDR2 FQGTGA. This CDR3 region has 15 residues. The gene calls are TRBV7-3 and TRBJ1-1; TRBD1 is a possible D gene (5 bases). The receptor's source is a woman in her sixties in a cohort sampled during active or convalescent COVID-19. The sample was peripheral blood. In DNA, the CDR3 is TGTGCCAGCAGCTTAACCGGCGGGACGGGCACTGAAGCTTTCTTT. This sequence encodes CASSLTGGTGTEAFF.